This TCR beta chain was captured in a study of OX40 agonist ivuxolimab in advanced cancers. Repertoires were generated with immunoSEQ multiplex PCR, while TCRdb's copy carries only in-frame clones and drops some. Of 35,000 to 50,000 clones in the sample, approximately 90% were seen once. CDR3 size: 17 residues. CDR1 and CDR2 from the germline V gene are LGHNA and YNFKEQ. V was trimmed by 0 bases and J by 0 bases, leaving 14 bases between them. Sequences were derived from CD4+ or CD8+ T cells sorted from blood, sampled in a trial of the OX40 agonist ivuxolimab. The clonotype was recovered from an adult with an advanced solid tumor such as melanoma, head and neck, liver or kidney cancer. The chain combines TRBV4-2 with TRBJ1-2; D gene ambiguous. CDR3 nucleotide sequence: TGTGCCAGCAGCCAAGAGTTGAACCACCCTGCTAACTATGGCTACACCTTC. Its protein product is CASSQELNHPANYGYTF.